A selection of T cell receptor beta chains follows, all from one sample in a study of human T cells and chemical hapten exposure. MiXCR, applied by TCRdb to the RACE reads, yields one record per CDR3 protein. The sample consists of 300,000 to 450,000 distinct CDR3 sequences, about 5.1% of them appearing once. The sample was whole blood, taken in connection with sensitization to the hapten diphenylcyclopropenone (DPC). The source of these receptors is a woman aged 45-65 years with alopecia areata. Some clones in this sample may be carry-over from other donors' samples. The CDR3 runs from the conserved cysteine through the conserved F or W. The D gene is left open where the match is weak. The size field is filled for only some rows; it gives once, few, many or a size class.

clone size: -; CDR3 length: 16; J gene: TRBJ2-6; D gene: TRBD1; V gene: TRBV2; CDR3 DNA: TGTGCCAGCAGCCGGGACAGGGGCTCTGGGGCCAACGTCCTGACTTTC; CDR3 protein: CASSRDRGSGANVLTF
clone size: few; CDR3 length: 14; J gene: TRBJ2-1; D gene: -; V gene: TRBV28; CDR3 DNA: TGTGCCAGCAGTCCGTTAGCGGAGGGAAATGAGCAGTTCTTC; CDR3 protein: CASSPLAEGNEQFF
clone size: -; CDR3 length: 16; J gene: TRBJ1-1; D gene: TRBD1; V gene: TRBV6-2/TRBV6-3; CDR3 DNA: TGTGCCAGCAGTCAGATTCCCGGGACAGGGGGCACTGAAGCTTTCTTT; CDR3 protein: CASSQIPGTGGTEAFF
clone size: few; CDR3 length: 17; J gene: TRBJ2-1; D gene: TRBD2; V gene: TRBV18; CDR3 DNA: TGTGCCAGCTCACCCCGGACTAGCGGGAGGGAAAGGAATGAGCAGTTCTTC; CDR3 protein: CASSPRTSGRERNEQFF
clone size: few; CDR3 length: 14; J gene: TRBJ2-5; D gene: -; V gene: TRBV5-1; CDR3 DNA: TGCGCCAGCAGCTTGGCTCAGGGCCACGAGACCCAGTACTTC; CDR3 protein: CASSLAQGHETQYF
clone size: many; CDR3 length: 13; J gene: TRBJ2-7; D gene: TRBD1; V gene: TRBV29-1; CDR3 DNA: TGCAGCGTATCGGGACAGGGGGCGTACGAGCAGTACTTC; CDR3 protein: CSVSGQGAYEQYF
clone size: many; CDR3 length: 21; J gene: TRBJ2-3; D gene: TRBD2; V gene: TRBV3-1; CDR3 DNA: TGTGCCAGCAGCCAATATGGCGGGAGGGCCGGATTGGGGTCGAGCACAGATACGCAGTATTTT; CDR3 protein: CASSQYGGRAGLGSSTDTQYF
clone size: many; CDR3 length: 15; J gene: TRBJ2-3; D gene: -; V gene: TRBV13; CDR3 DNA: TGTGCCAGCAGCTTGAGGGCAGAAGCCACAGATACGCAGTATTTT; CDR3 protein: CASSLRAEATDTQYF
clone size: -; CDR3 length: 12; J gene: TRBJ2-1; D gene: -; V gene: TRBV2; CDR3 DNA: TGTGCCAGCAGTGAAGACAACAATGAGCAGTTCTTC; CDR3 protein: CASSEDNNEQFF
clone size: few; CDR3 length: 15; J gene: TRBJ2-1; D gene: TRBD2; V gene: TRBV12-3/TRBV12-4; CDR3 DNA: TGTGCCAGCAGTTTAATAGCGGGGGGATACAATGAGCAGTTCTTC; CDR3 protein: CASSLIAGGYNEQFF
clone size: -; CDR3 length: 15; J gene: TRBJ1-1; D gene: -; V gene: TRBV4-2; CDR3 DNA: TGTGCCAGCAGCCAAGAATCGCGAGACGAAGACCAAGCTTTCTTT; CDR3 protein: CASSQESRDEDQAFF
clone size: many; CDR3 length: 14; J gene: TRBJ2-5; D gene: -; V gene: TRBV5-1; CDR3 DNA: TGCGCCAGCAGCTTGGACACAAACCAAGAGACCCAGTACTTC; CDR3 protein: CASSLDTNQETQYF
clone size: many; CDR3 length: 14; J gene: TRBJ1-6; D gene: -; V gene: TRBV10-3; CDR3 DNA: TGTGCCATCAGTGATGTCGGCAGTAATTCACCCCTCCACTTT; CDR3 protein: CAISDVGSNSPLHF
clone size: few; CDR3 length: 15; J gene: TRBJ1-3; D gene: -; V gene: TRBV12-5; CDR3 DNA: TGTGCTAGTGGTCTATCCCAGGGTTCTGGAAACACCATATATTTT; CDR3 protein: CASGLSQGSGNTIYF
clone size: -; CDR3 length: 17; J gene: TRBJ2-6; D gene: -; V gene: TRBV5-1; CDR3 DNA: TGCGCCAGCAGCATCCGGGACGCCCCTCTAGGGGCCAACGTCCTGACTTTC; CDR3 protein: CASSIRDAPLGANVLTF
clone size: many; CDR3 length: 18; J gene: TRBJ2-7; D gene: TRBD1; V gene: TRBV6-4; CDR3 DNA: TGTGCCAGCAGTGACTCGAGTCTGAGGACAGGACAGACCTACGAGCAGTACTTC; CDR3 protein: CASSDSSLRTGQTYEQYF
clone size: -; CDR3 length: 14; J gene: TRBJ2-3; D gene: TRBD2; V gene: TRBV2; CDR3 DNA: TGTGCCAGCGTGGCCGGGGGGTGGTCAGATACGCAGTATTTT; CDR3 protein: CASVAGGWSDTQYF
clone size: many; CDR3 length: 14; J gene: TRBJ2-2; D gene: -; V gene: TRBV7-6; CDR3 DNA: TGTGCCAGCAGCCTACGGACATACGACGGGGAGCTGTTTTTT; CDR3 protein: CASSLRTYDGELFF
clone size: many; CDR3 length: 15; J gene: TRBJ2-1; D gene: -; V gene: TRBV27; CDR3 DNA: TGTGCCAGCAGCCCCGGGACTGGGGGAAACAATGAGCAGTTCTTC; CDR3 protein: CASSPGTGGNNEQFF
clone size: -; CDR3 length: 13; J gene: TRBJ2-7; D gene: -; V gene: TRBV24-1; CDR3 DNA: TGTGCCACCAGTGACCTACAGGAGAGCGAGCAGTACTTC; CDR3 protein: CATSDLQESEQYF
clone size: few; CDR3 length: 13; J gene: TRBJ1-3; D gene: -; V gene: TRBV15; CDR3 DNA: TGTGCCACCAGCGGGGTCTCTGGAAACACCATATATTTT; CDR3 protein: CATSGVSGNTIYF
clone size: many; CDR3 length: 15; J gene: TRBJ1-3; D gene: -; V gene: TRBV7-2; CDR3 DNA: TGTGCCAGCAGCTTAGAGGGGGGACTTGGAAACACCATATATTTT; CDR3 protein: CASSLEGGLGNTIYF
clone size: -; CDR3 length: 15; J gene: TRBJ1-6; D gene: -; V gene: TRBV15; CDR3 DNA: TGTGCCACCAGCAGAGATTCCTCAGACCTTTCACCCCTCCACTTT; CDR3 protein: CATSRDSSDLSPLHF
clone size: -; CDR3 length: 16; J gene: TRBJ1-5; D gene: -; V gene: TRBV27; CDR3 DNA: TGTGCCAGCAGCCAGGCGGGGGGGGCGGGCAATCAGCCCCAGCATTTT; CDR3 protein: CASSQAGGAGNQPQHF
clone size: -; CDR3 length: 16; J gene: TRBJ2-1; D gene: TRBD2; V gene: TRBV19; CDR3 DNA: TGTGCCAGTAGTATAGACTGGGCGGGGCTAGCGGGAGTGCAGTTCTTC; CDR3 protein: CASSIDWAGLAGVQFF
clone size: -; CDR3 length: 11; J gene: TRBJ2-3; D gene: -; V gene: TRBV2; CDR3 DNA: TGTGCCAGCAGTTCCAGGGGGGCGCAGTATTTT; CDR3 protein: CASSSRGAQYF
clone size: few; CDR3 length: 14; J gene: TRBJ1-3; D gene: -; V gene: TRBV6-5; CDR3 DNA: TGTGCCAGCAGAGATTCACAACTTGGAAACACCATATATTTT; CDR3 protein: CASRDSQLGNTIYF
clone size: many; CDR3 length: 20; J gene: TRBJ2-2; D gene: -; V gene: TRBV20-1; CDR3 DNA: TGCAGTGCCGCCTCCGCCGGGGGCAGGGAGGGGAAATCGGACACCGGGGAGCTGTTTTTT; CDR3 protein: CSAASAGGREGKSDTGELFF
clone size: -; CDR3 length: 15; J gene: TRBJ2-7; D gene: -; V gene: TRBV28; CDR3 DNA: TGTGCCAGCAGTTTGAGTAGCCTGGGGTCCTACGAGCAGTACTTC; CDR3 protein: CASSLSSLGSYEQYF
clone size: once; CDR3 length: 11; J gene: TRBJ1-2; D gene: -; V gene: TRBV28; CDR3 DNA: TGCGCCAGCAGTGGCTACTATGGCTACACCTTC; CDR3 protein: CASSGYYGYTF
clone size: many; CDR3 length: 17; J gene: TRBJ2-7; D gene: -; V gene: TRBV21-1; CDR3 DNA: TGTGCCAGCAGCAATGGGCGGGAGGCGGGGCCCCCCGAGGAGCAGTACTTC; CDR3 protein: CASSNGREAGPPEEQYF
clone size: many; CDR3 length: 14; J gene: TRBJ2-1; D gene: -; V gene: TRBV20-1; CDR3 DNA: TGCAGTGCGTCCATCGCTAGCTCCTACAATGAGCAGTTCTTC; CDR3 protein: CSASIASSYNEQFF
clone size: few; CDR3 length: 13; J gene: TRBJ2-1; D gene: TRBD2; V gene: TRBV27; CDR3 DNA: TGTGCCAGTGGACTAGCGGAATACAATGAGCAGTTCTTC; CDR3 protein: CASGLAEYNEQFF
clone size: many; CDR3 length: 14; J gene: TRBJ1-6; D gene: TRBD1; V gene: TRBV7-9; CDR3 DNA: TGTGCCAGCAGCTTGGACAGGGGTTCTTCACCCCTCCACTTT; CDR3 protein: CASSLDRGSSPLHF
clone size: many; CDR3 length: 15; J gene: TRBJ1-1; D gene: -; V gene: TRBV9; CDR3 DNA: TGTGCCAGCAGCGTAGACTGGGGCCCGAACACTGAAGCTTTCTTT; CDR3 protein: CASSVDWGPNTEAFF
clone size: many; CDR3 length: 15; J gene: TRBJ2-4; D gene: -; V gene: TRBV7-8; CDR3 DNA: TGTGCCAGCAGCTTAGAGGGTCCCCCGGGAAACATTCAGTACTTC; CDR3 protein: CASSLEGPPGNIQYF
clone size: many; CDR3 length: 15; J gene: TRBJ2-3; D gene: TRBD2; V gene: TRBV4-3; CDR3 DNA: TGCGCCAGCAGCCAAGTGGATAGCGGGAGGGATACGCAGTATTTT; CDR3 protein: CASSQVDSGRDTQYF
clone size: -; CDR3 length: 13; J gene: TRBJ1-2; D gene: -; V gene: TRBV29-1; CDR3 DNA: TGCAGCGCCCTGGCAGGCCCCCTCCTTGGCTACACCTTC; CDR3 protein: CSALAGPLLGYTF
clone size: many; CDR3 length: 15; J gene: TRBJ2-1; D gene: TRBD1; V gene: TRBV6-5; CDR3 DNA: TGTGCCAGCAGTTACGGGCAGGGGGCAGGCAATGAGCAGTTCTTC; CDR3 protein: CASSYGQGAGNEQFF
clone size: few; CDR3 length: 14; J gene: TRBJ1-1; D gene: -; V gene: TRBV28; CDR3 DNA: TGTGCCAGCAGTTTGTTAGGCCCCGACACTGAAGCTTTCTTT; CDR3 protein: CASSLLGPDTEAFF
clone size: few; CDR3 length: 15; J gene: TRBJ1-1; D gene: -; V gene: TRBV2; CDR3 DNA: TGTGCCAGCAGTGGGGGCACCCAGTTGAACACTGAAGCTTTCTTT; CDR3 protein: CASSGGTQLNTEAFF
clone size: few; CDR3 length: 13; J gene: TRBJ2-3; D gene: TRBD1; V gene: TRBV12-3/TRBV12-4; CDR3 DNA: TGTGCCAGCAGTAGGACAGGGGTAGATACGCAGTATTTT; CDR3 protein: CASSRTGVDTQYF
clone size: few; CDR3 length: 14; J gene: TRBJ1-2; D gene: -; V gene: TRBV16; CDR3 DNA: TGTGCCAGCAGCCACAAAACAGGGACCTATGGCTACACCTTC; CDR3 protein: CASSHKTGTYGYTF
clone size: few; CDR3 length: 15; J gene: TRBJ1-1; D gene: -; V gene: TRBV5-1; CDR3 DNA: TGCGCCAGCAGCTTGGTCGGGTCAGGGCGCACTGAAGCTTTCTTT; CDR3 protein: CASSLVGSGRTEAFF
clone size: -; CDR3 length: 13; J gene: TRBJ1-1; D gene: -; V gene: TRBV20-1; CDR3 DNA: TGCAGTGCTCGGGTCTCGCAGAACACTGAAGCTTTCTTT; CDR3 protein: CSARVSQNTEAFF
clone size: few; CDR3 length: 15; J gene: TRBJ2-7; D gene: TRBD1; V gene: TRBV6-2/TRBV6-3; CDR3 DNA: TGTGCCAGCAGACCTGACAGGGGGCTTACCTACGAGCAGTACTTC; CDR3 protein: CASRPDRGLTYEQYF
clone size: many; CDR3 length: 14; J gene: TRBJ2-1; D gene: -; V gene: TRBV28; CDR3 DNA: TGTGCCAGCAGTTTCCCGGCCCCCTACAATGAGCAGTTCTTC; CDR3 protein: CASSFPAPYNEQFF
clone size: many; CDR3 length: 15; J gene: TRBJ2-2; D gene: -; V gene: TRBV24-1; CDR3 DNA: TGTGCCACCAGTGATTCAGGACAGATCACCGGGGAGCTGTTTTTT; CDR3 protein: CATSDSGQITGELFF
clone size: many; CDR3 length: 14; J gene: TRBJ2-3; D gene: -; V gene: TRBV29-1; CDR3 DNA: TGCAGCGTTGATCGGGCAGGGTTAGGAGATACGCAGTATTTT; CDR3 protein: CSVDRAGLGDTQYF
clone size: many; CDR3 length: 13; J gene: TRBJ2-5; D gene: -; V gene: TRBV29-1; CDR3 DNA: TGCAGCGTCCTCTCCGGGGGCCCAGAGACCCAGTACTTC; CDR3 protein: CSVLSGGPETQYF
clone size: many; CDR3 length: 20; J gene: TRBJ2-2; D gene: TRBD2; V gene: TRBV6-1; CDR3 DNA: TGTGCCAGCAGTCCTTCAGGCGGACTAGCGGGAGTCTGGAACACCGGGGAGCTGTTTTTT; CDR3 protein: CASSPSGGLAGVWNTGELFF
clone size: few; CDR3 length: 17; J gene: TRBJ2-3; D gene: TRBD2; V gene: TRBV7-8; CDR3 DNA: TGTGCCAGCAGCTTAGGCTTTAGCGGGACCAGCACAGATACGCAGTATTTT; CDR3 protein: CASSLGFSGTSTDTQYF
clone size: few; CDR3 length: 18; J gene: TRBJ2-3; D gene: TRBD2; V gene: TRBV7-2; CDR3 DNA: TGTGCCAGCAGCCCGCGACGTACTAGCGGGGGGGACAGAGATACGCAGTATTTT; CDR3 protein: CASSPRRTSGGDRDTQYF
clone size: many; CDR3 length: 14; J gene: TRBJ2-7; D gene: TRBD1; V gene: TRBV12-3/TRBV12-4; CDR3 DNA: TGTGCCAGCAGTCGCCGACAGGGGGCTTACGAGCAGTACTTC; CDR3 protein: CASSRRQGAYEQYF
clone size: -; CDR3 length: 15; J gene: TRBJ2-3; D gene: TRBD1; V gene: TRBV3-1; CDR3 DNA: TGTGCCAGCAGTCCTAGACAGGGGCGAATAGATACGCAGTATTTT; CDR3 protein: CASSPRQGRIDTQYF
clone size: many; CDR3 length: 16; J gene: TRBJ2-1; D gene: TRBD2; V gene: TRBV7-6; CDR3 DNA: TGTGCCAGCAGCACGAGAGCGGGAGGGGAGTCCAATGAGCAGTTCTTC; CDR3 protein: CASSTRAGGESNEQFF
clone size: few; CDR3 length: 13; J gene: TRBJ1-5; D gene: TRBD1; V gene: TRBV2; CDR3 DNA: TGTGCCAGCTGCCGGACAGGGGACCAGCCCCAGCATTTT; CDR3 protein: CASCRTGDQPQHF
clone size: -; CDR3 length: 16; J gene: TRBJ2-3; D gene: TRBD2; V gene: TRBV3-1; CDR3 DNA: TGTGCCAGCAGCCCAGACTCGGGAGGGCCCTCAGATACGCAGTATTTT; CDR3 protein: CASSPDSGGPSDTQYF